The rows below give T cell receptor beta chains drawn from one sample of a study of neurological immune-mediated disorders. TCRdb reprocessed the 5' RACE reads with MiXCR, giving one entry per CDR3 protein. The sample records tens of thousands of distinct CDR3 sequences, less than 4% being singletons. Material: PBMCs. The origin of the receptors is a woman aged 45-65 years with multiple sclerosis. The CDR3 runs from the conserved cysteine through the conserved F or W. The D gene is left open where the match is weak. Rows may omit the clone size; those that give it use once, few, many or a size class.

clone_size | d_call | cdr3_length | j_call | v_call | cdr3_aa | cdr3_nt
many | NA | 9 | TRBJ1-1 | TRBV7-9 | CASSPSAFF | TGTGCCAGCAGCCCTTCAGCTTTCTTT
many | TRBD2 | 15 | TRBJ2-1 | TRBV20-1 | CSARREGRGYNEQFF | TGCAGTGCTCGACGGGAGGGCCGAGGCTACAATGAGCAGTTCTTC
NA | NA | 13 | TRBJ1-6 | TRBV20-1 | CSATAGARSPLHF | TGCAGTGCCACCGCAGGGGCACGTTCACCCCTCCACTTT
many | NA | 14 | TRBJ2-1 | TRBV5-1 | CASSSLISYNEQFF | TGCGCCAGCAGCTCCTTGATTTCCTACAATGAGCAGTTCTTC
NA | NA | 14 | TRBJ1-4 | TRBV7-8 | CASTRGGTNEKLFF | TGTGCCAGCACCCGGGGGGGCACTAATGAAAAACTGTTTTTT
few | TRBD2 | 13 | TRBJ2-7 | TRBV29-1 | CSVATSASYEQYF | TGCAGCGTCGCGACTAGCGCGTCCTACGAGCAGTACTTC
many | NA | 15 | TRBJ2-2 | TRBV20-1 | CSATNIVRNTGELFF | TGCAGTGCTACCAACATAGTAAGGAACACCGGGGAGCTGTTTTTT
NA | NA | 14 | TRBJ2-5 | TRBV6-2/TRBV6-3 | CASSYSRFQETQYF | TGTGCCAGCAGTTATTCACGTTTCCAAGAGACCCAGTACTTC
many | TRBD2 | 14 | TRBJ2-3 | TRBV2 | CASNSAGGTDTQYF | TGTGCCAGCAATTCCGCGGGAGGAACAGATACGCAGTATTTT
many | TRBD2 | 16 | TRBJ2-3 | TRBV7-2 | CASSFDSGRASDTQYF | TGTGCCAGCAGCTTCGATAGCGGGAGGGCCTCAGATACGCAGTATTTT
NA | NA | 15 | TRBJ2-1 | TRBV5-1 | CASSEMGERGNEQFF | TGCGCCAGCAGTGAAATGGGGGAGAGGGGTAATGAGCAGTTCTTC
many | NA | 14 | TRBJ1-6 | TRBV18 | CASSPSGSHSPLHF | TGTGCCAGCTCACCCTCAGGGAGTCATTCACCCCTCCACTTT
medium-sized | NA | 15 | TRBJ1-5 | TRBV12-3/TRBV12-4 | CASSFGSGGLQPQHF | TGTGCCAGCAGTTTTGGTTCGGGGGGCCTTCAGCCCCAGCATTTT
many | TRBD1 | 15 | TRBJ1-2 | TRBV12-3/TRBV12-4 | CASSSPGTGDYGYTF | TGTGCCAGCAGTTCTCCCGGGACAGGGGACTATGGCTACACCTTC
many | TRBD1 | 13 | TRBJ1-1 | TRBV10-3 | CAISATGITEAFF | TGTGCCATCAGCGCGACAGGGATCACTGAAGCTTTCTTT
many | TRBD1 | 18 | TRBJ2-2 | TRBV4-3 | CASSQGPPGQGGTGELFF | TGCGCCAGCAGCCAAGGCCCTCCGGGACAGGGAGGAACCGGGGAGCTGTTTTTT
many | NA | 16 | TRBJ2-2 | TRBV5-8 | CASSRPGTPVTGELFF | TGTGCCAGCAGCCGTCCCGGGACTCCTGTAACCGGGGAGCTGTTTTTT
NA | NA | 13 | TRBJ2-5 | TRBV5-1 | CASSQVPQETQYF | TGCGCCAGTTCTCAAGTACCCCAAGAGACCCAGTACTTC
NA | NA | 13 | TRBJ2-7 | TRBV6-5 | CASSRQPPKEQYF | TGTGCCAGCAGTCGACAGCCTCCCAAAGAGCAGTACTTC
many | NA | 12 | TRBJ2-2 | TRBV7-8 | CASSPTAGELFF | TGTGCCAGCAGCCCCACCGCCGGGGAGCTGTTTTTT
many | NA | 13 | TRBJ1-1 | TRBV6-2/TRBV6-3 | CASTNGAFSEAFF | TGTGCCAGCACTAACGGGGCTTTCTCTGAAGCTTTCTTT
many | TRBD1 | 15 | TRBJ2-2 | TRBV7-9 | CASSVGQGKTGELFF | TGTGCCAGCAGCGTCGGACAGGGAAAGACCGGGGAGCTGTTTTTT
NA | NA | 15 | TRBJ2-7 | TRBV24-1 | CATSDEGLDSYEQYF | TGTGCCACCAGTGACGAGGGACTCGACTCCTACGAGCAGTACTTC
many | TRBD2 | 17 | TRBJ2-3 | TRBV7-2 | CASSLGGRESRTDTQYF | TGTGCCAGCAGCTTAGGTGGGCGGGAGAGTCGCACAGATACGCAGTATTTT
many | NA | 13 | TRBJ2-7 | TRBV27 | CASRQGNQYEQYF | TGTGCCAGCAGACAGGGTAATCAGTACGAGCAGTACTTC
many | NA | 13 | TRBJ2-7 | TRBV29-1 | CSPREAPSPEQYF | TGCAGCCCAAGGGAAGCCCCCTCGCCCGAGCAGTACTTC
many | NA | 13 | TRBJ2-3 | TRBV5-1 | CASSLDYADTQYF | TGCGCCAGCAGCTTGGATTATGCAGATACGCAGTATTTT
many | TRBD1 | 15 | TRBJ2-7 | TRBV5-1 | CASSSGTGGLIEQYF | TGCGCCAGCAGCTCCGGGACAGGGGGCTTGATAGAGCAGTACTTC
many | NA | 11 | TRBJ2-2 | TRBV29-1 | CSAQGGGELFF | TGCAGCGCCCAAGGGGGTGGGGAGCTGTTTTTT
few | NA | 14 | TRBJ2-5 | TRBV7-9 | CASSLGGIQETQYF | TGTGCCAGCAGCTTAGGAGGGATCCAAGAGACCCAGTACTTC
many | NA | 14 | TRBJ2-5 | TRBV29-1 | CSVNRDLRGETQYF | TGCAGCGTGAACCGGGACTTGAGGGGAGAGACCCAGTACTTC
many | NA | 14 | TRBJ1-1 | TRBV5-1 | CASSLDTGYTEAFF | TGCGCCAGCAGCTTGGACACGGGGTACACTGAAGCTTTCTTT
many | NA | 12 | TRBJ2-3 | TRBV28 | CASSSGTDTQYF | TGTGCCAGCAGTTCCGGGACAGATACGCAGTATTTT
many | TRBD2 | 16 | TRBJ2-1 | TRBV20-1 | CSARVLSGRVYNEQFF | TGCAGTGCTAGAGTCCTAAGCGGGAGAGTCTACAATGAGCAGTTCTTC
many | NA | 13 | TRBJ2-5 | TRBV10-3 | CAISEDMWETQYF | TGTGCCATCAGTGAAGACATGTGGGAGACCCAGTACTTC
many | TRBD2 | 17 | TRBJ2-3 | TRBV5-8 | CASSSSVLAGGTDTQYF | TGTGCCAGCAGCTCCTCCGTACTAGCGGGAGGGACAGATACGCAGTATTTT
many | TRBD1 | 16 | TRBJ2-7 | TRBV7-9 | CASSSYRGLSSYEQYF | TGTGCCAGCAGCTCTTACAGGGGGCTTAGCTCCTACGAGCAGTACTTC
many | NA | 14 | TRBJ2-4 | TRBV5-1 | CASSFESKVDIQYF | TGCGCCAGCAGCTTTGAGAGCAAGGTAGACATTCAGTACTTC
many | TRBD1 | 13 | TRBJ1-1 | TRBV7-2 | CASRDDRGTEAFF | TGTGCCAGCAGGGATGACAGGGGCACTGAAGCTTTCTTT
many | NA | 17 | TRBJ1-2 | TRBV3-1 | CASSPDSRGAPNYGYTF | TGTGCCAGCAGCCCCGATTCTCGAGGCGCGCCAAACTATGGCTACACCTTC